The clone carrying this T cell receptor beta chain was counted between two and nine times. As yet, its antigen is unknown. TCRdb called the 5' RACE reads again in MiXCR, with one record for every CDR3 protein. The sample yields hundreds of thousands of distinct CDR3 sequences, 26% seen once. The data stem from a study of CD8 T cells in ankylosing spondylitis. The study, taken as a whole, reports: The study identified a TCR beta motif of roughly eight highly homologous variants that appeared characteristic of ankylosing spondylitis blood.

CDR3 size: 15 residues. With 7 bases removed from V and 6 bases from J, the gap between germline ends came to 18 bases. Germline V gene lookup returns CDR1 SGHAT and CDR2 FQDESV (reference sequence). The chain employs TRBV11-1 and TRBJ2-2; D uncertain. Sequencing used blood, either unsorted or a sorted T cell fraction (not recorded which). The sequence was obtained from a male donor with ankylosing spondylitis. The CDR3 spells CASTLTERSAGELFF. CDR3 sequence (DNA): TGTGCCAGCACCCTTACGGAGAGGTCAGCCGGGGAGCTGTTTTTT.